A selection of T cell receptor beta chains follows, all from one sample in a study of PD-L1 blockade in urothelial cancer. TCRdb's copy holds only in-frame clones and misses some; the assay was immunoSEQ multiplex PCR. The table lists some 97,000 clones, approximately 90% of them singletons. Sequencing was performed on PBMCs, taken around atezolizumab (anti-PD-L1) treatment. The receptors originated from an elderly woman with urothelial cancer. Both conserved end residues are part of each CDR3. Fields, in order: J gene, V gene, D gene, clone size, CDR3 DNA, CDR3 protein. The D gene is left open where the match is weak. Clone size is stated in some rows and not others, as once, few, many or a class when expanded.

j_call: TRBJ1-5
v_call: TRBV25-1
d_call: NA
clone_size: NA
cdr3_nt: TGTGCCAGCAGTGAGCGTGGGTTGGGCCAGCCCCAGCATTTT
cdr3_aa: CASSERGLGQPQHF

j_call: TRBJ2-1
v_call: TRBV5-1
d_call: NA
clone_size: NA
cdr3_nt: TGCGCCAGCAGCTTGGACGGGACATCTTACAATGAGCAGTTCTTC
cdr3_aa: CASSLDGTSYNEQFF

j_call: TRBJ2-2
v_call: TRBV6-1
d_call: TRBD2
clone_size: NA
cdr3_nt: TGTGCCAGCAGTGAGAACCCAGCGGGAGGCGGTGGGGAGCTGTTTTTT
cdr3_aa: CASSENPAGGGGELFF

j_call: TRBJ2-1
v_call: TRBV6-1
d_call: TRBD1
clone_size: NA
cdr3_nt: TGTGCCAGCAGTGATTATATCGGGACAGGGGAGAAGCAGTTCTTC
cdr3_aa: CASSDYIGTGEKQFF

j_call: TRBJ2-1
v_call: TRBV5-1
d_call: TRBD1
clone_size: NA
cdr3_nt: TGCGCCAGCAGCTTGGGGACAGGGAATGAGCAGTTCTTC
cdr3_aa: CASSLGTGNEQFF

j_call: TRBJ2-7
v_call: TRBV5-4
d_call: TRBD1
clone_size: NA
cdr3_nt: TGTGCCAGCAGCTTGTTCCAGGGGGCCTACGAGCAGTACTTC
cdr3_aa: CASSLFQGAYEQYF

j_call: TRBJ1-2
v_call: TRBV7-3
d_call: NA
clone_size: NA
cdr3_nt: TGTGCCAGCAGCCTCGGAGGAGAAGGCTATGGCTACACCTTC
cdr3_aa: CASSLGGEGYGYTF

j_call: TRBJ1-4
v_call: TRBV11-2
d_call: NA
clone_size: NA
cdr3_nt: TGTGCCAGCAGCTTAGCACAGTCAGAAAAACTGTTTTTT
cdr3_aa: CASSLAQSEKLFF

j_call: TRBJ2-1
v_call: TRBV15
d_call: TRBD1
clone_size: NA
cdr3_nt: TGTGCCACCAGCAGAGTATCGGGACAGGGGAACAATGAGCAGTTCTTC
cdr3_aa: CATSRVSGQGNNEQFF

j_call: TRBJ1-5
v_call: TRBV5-3
d_call: TRBD1
clone_size: NA
cdr3_nt: TGTGCCAGAAGCTTCGGACAGGGACGTAGCAATCAGCCCCAGCATTTT
cdr3_aa: CARSFGQGRSNQPQHF

j_call: TRBJ1-1
v_call: TRBV7-3
d_call: TRBD1
clone_size: NA
cdr3_nt: TGTGCCAGCAGCTTGGACAGGGACGCCGTTGAAGCTTTCTTT
cdr3_aa: CASSLDRDAVEAFF

j_call: TRBJ2-3
v_call: TRBV29-1
d_call: NA
clone_size: NA
cdr3_nt: TGCAGCTCACGGTCCAGGGGGGGCACAGATACGCAGTATTTT
cdr3_aa: CSSRSRGGTDTQYF

j_call: TRBJ2-5
v_call: TRBV7-7
d_call: TRBD1
clone_size: once
cdr3_nt: TGTGCCAGCAGCCAAACAGGGGACCAAGAGACCCAGTACTTC
cdr3_aa: CASSQTGDQETQYF

j_call: TRBJ1-5
v_call: TRBV19
d_call: TRBD1
clone_size: NA
cdr3_nt: TGTGCCAGTAGTATGGGACAGTTATCCCGCGATCAGCCCCAGCATTTT
cdr3_aa: CASSMGQLSRDQPQHF

j_call: TRBJ2-7
v_call: TRBV6-5
d_call: NA
clone_size: NA
cdr3_nt: TGTGCCAGCAGTTTAGGGGGGGCTAGCTCCTACGAGCAGTACTTC
cdr3_aa: CASSLGGASSYEQYF

j_call: TRBJ2-7
v_call: TRBV19
d_call: NA
clone_size: NA
cdr3_nt: TGTGCCAGTAGTAGTCAGGGGACCTACGAGCAGTACTTC
cdr3_aa: CASSSQGTYEQYF

j_call: TRBJ1-1
v_call: TRBV28
d_call: NA
clone_size: NA
cdr3_nt: TGTGCCAGCAGTTCTTCAGGTAACACTGAAGCTTTCTTT
cdr3_aa: CASSSSGNTEAFF

j_call: TRBJ2-7
v_call: TRBV7-6
d_call: TRBD1
clone_size: NA
cdr3_nt: TGTGCCAGCAGCATCAGACAGGGGGTCGTCTACGAGCAGTACTTC
cdr3_aa: CASSIRQGVVYEQYF

j_call: TRBJ2-7
v_call: TRBV27
d_call: NA
clone_size: NA
cdr3_nt: TGTGCCAGCAGTTTAAAGGGGAGGGGGTACGAGCAGTACTTC
cdr3_aa: CASSLKGRGYEQYF

j_call: TRBJ2-1
v_call: TRBV2
d_call: NA
clone_size: NA
cdr3_nt: TGTGCCAGCAGCGCCTCTGCGGCACAAGACAATGAGCAGTTCTTC
cdr3_aa: CASSASAAQDNEQFF

j_call: TRBJ2-1
v_call: TRBV5-1
d_call: TRBD2
clone_size: NA
cdr3_nt: TGCGCCAGCAGCTCGGGACTAGCTGGCAATGAGCAGTTCTTC
cdr3_aa: CASSSGLAGNEQFF

j_call: TRBJ1-1
v_call: TRBV10-3
d_call: NA
clone_size: NA
cdr3_nt: TGTGCCATCAGGGCAGGAGCGGCAAACACTGAAGCTTTCTTT
cdr3_aa: CAIRAGAANTEAFF

j_call: TRBJ2-7
v_call: TRBV10-3
d_call: TRBD2
clone_size: NA
cdr3_nt: TGTGCCATCAGTGAGTTCCAACCGACTAGCGGGAGGGCCCTCTCCTACGAGCAGTACTTC
cdr3_aa: CAISEFQPTSGRALSYEQYF

j_call: TRBJ2-5
v_call: TRBV5-1
d_call: NA
clone_size: NA
cdr3_nt: TGCGCCAGCAGGACGACAGGCGTCGAGACCCAGTACTTC
cdr3_aa: CASRTTGVETQYF

j_call: TRBJ1-2
v_call: TRBV19
d_call: NA
clone_size: once
cdr3_nt: TGTGCCAGTAGTATAAGTCACAGTAACTATGGCTACACCTTC
cdr3_aa: CASSISHSNYGYTF

j_call: TRBJ2-1
v_call: TRBV9
d_call: NA
clone_size: NA
cdr3_nt: TGTGCCAGCAGCGTGAGCCAGGGCCTGGGCAATGAGCAGTTCTTC
cdr3_aa: CASSVSQGLGNEQFF

j_call: TRBJ2-7
v_call: TRBV5-1
d_call: TRBD2
clone_size: NA
cdr3_nt: TGCGCCAGCAGGTCCAGCGGGGGCCCCTACGAGCAGTACTTC
cdr3_aa: CASRSSGGPYEQYF

j_call: TRBJ1-4
v_call: TRBV4-2
d_call: TRBD1
clone_size: NA
cdr3_nt: TGTGCCAGCAGCCAAGTCTGGGCTGGGACAGCAAATGAAAAACTGTTTTTT
cdr3_aa: CASSQVWAGTANEKLFF

j_call: TRBJ1-4
v_call: TRBV28
d_call: NA
clone_size: NA
cdr3_nt: TGTGCCAGCAGGGTCGGTGAAAAACTGTTTTTT
cdr3_aa: CASRVGEKLFF

j_call: TRBJ1-2
v_call: TRBV29-1
d_call: NA
clone_size: NA
cdr3_nt: TGCAGCGTTGAAAGACAGCTCTATGGCTACACCTTC
cdr3_aa: CSVERQLYGYTF

j_call: TRBJ1-5
v_call: TRBV7-6
d_call: NA
clone_size: NA
cdr3_nt: TGTGCCAGCGCGGGGCAGGATAGCAATCAGCCCCAGCATTTT
cdr3_aa: CASAGQDSNQPQHF

j_call: TRBJ1-2
v_call: TRBV19
d_call: NA
clone_size: NA
cdr3_nt: TGTGCCAGTCGAACTTCCTCCTATGGCTACACCTTC
cdr3_aa: CASRTSSYGYTF

j_call: TRBJ1-1
v_call: TRBV30
d_call: TRBD1
clone_size: NA
cdr3_nt: TGTGCCTGGAGTGAGGGACAGGGGGCAGTGGCAGCTTTCTTT
cdr3_aa: CAWSEGQGAVAAFF

j_call: TRBJ1-5
v_call: TRBV4-1
d_call: NA
clone_size: NA
cdr3_nt: TGCGCCAGCAGCCAAAGAGAAAGCAATCAGCCCCAGCATTTT
cdr3_aa: CASSQRESNQPQHF

j_call: TRBJ2-1
v_call: TRBV27
d_call: NA
clone_size: NA
cdr3_nt: TGTGCCAGCAGTTTCACCTCGCTGGGACTCCTAAGCTCCTACAATGAGCAGTTCTTC
cdr3_aa: CASSFTSLGLLSSYNEQFF

j_call: TRBJ2-1
v_call: TRBV5-1
d_call: TRBD1
clone_size: NA
cdr3_nt: TGCGCCAGCAGCGCGGCGCGGACAGGGGTAAATGAGCAGTTCTTC
cdr3_aa: CASSAARTGVNEQFF

j_call: TRBJ2-5
v_call: TRBV6-1
d_call: NA
clone_size: NA
cdr3_nt: TGTGCCAGCAGTGGCAGACAAGACCAAGAGACCCAGTACTTC
cdr3_aa: CASSGRQDQETQYF

j_call: TRBJ2-5
v_call: TRBV5-4
d_call: TRBD2
clone_size: NA
cdr3_nt: TGTGCCAGCAGCCCGGGACTAGCGGGAGGGGGAGAGACCCAGTACTTC
cdr3_aa: CASSPGLAGGGETQYF

j_call: TRBJ1-1
v_call: TRBV6-1
d_call: TRBD1
clone_size: NA
cdr3_nt: TGTGCCAGTGACAGGGCTGGCACTGAAGCTTTCTTT
cdr3_aa: CASDRAGTEAFF

j_call: TRBJ2-3
v_call: TRBV5-1
d_call: TRBD2
clone_size: NA
cdr3_nt: TGCGCCAGCAGCTTGGCAGCTAGCGGGAACACAGATACGCAGTATTTT
cdr3_aa: CASSLAASGNTDTQYF